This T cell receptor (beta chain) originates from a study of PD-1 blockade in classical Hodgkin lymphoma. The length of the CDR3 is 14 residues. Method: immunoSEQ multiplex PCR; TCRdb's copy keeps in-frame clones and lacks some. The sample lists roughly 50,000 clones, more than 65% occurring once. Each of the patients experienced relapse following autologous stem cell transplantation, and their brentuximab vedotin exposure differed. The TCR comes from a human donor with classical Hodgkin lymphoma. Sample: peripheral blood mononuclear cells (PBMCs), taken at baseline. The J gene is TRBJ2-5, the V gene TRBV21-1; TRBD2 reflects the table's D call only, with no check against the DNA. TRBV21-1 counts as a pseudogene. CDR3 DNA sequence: TGTGCCAGCAGCAAAGAGGAGGCAGGAGAGACCCAGTACTTC. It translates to CASSKEEAGETQYF.